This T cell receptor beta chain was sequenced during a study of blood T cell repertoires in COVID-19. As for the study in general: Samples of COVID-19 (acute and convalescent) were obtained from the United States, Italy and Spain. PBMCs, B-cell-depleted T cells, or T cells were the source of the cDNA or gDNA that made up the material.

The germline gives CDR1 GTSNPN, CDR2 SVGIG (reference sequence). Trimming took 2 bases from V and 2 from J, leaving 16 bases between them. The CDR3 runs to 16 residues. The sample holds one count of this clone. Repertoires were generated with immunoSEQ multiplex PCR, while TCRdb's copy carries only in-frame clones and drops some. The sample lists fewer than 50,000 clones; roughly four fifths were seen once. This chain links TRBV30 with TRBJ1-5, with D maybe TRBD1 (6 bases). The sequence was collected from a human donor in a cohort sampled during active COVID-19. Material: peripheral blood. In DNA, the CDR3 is TGTGCCTGGAGTCCCAGTGGGGGGGCAGGCAATCAGCCCCAGCATTTT. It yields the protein CAWSPSGGAGNQPQHF.